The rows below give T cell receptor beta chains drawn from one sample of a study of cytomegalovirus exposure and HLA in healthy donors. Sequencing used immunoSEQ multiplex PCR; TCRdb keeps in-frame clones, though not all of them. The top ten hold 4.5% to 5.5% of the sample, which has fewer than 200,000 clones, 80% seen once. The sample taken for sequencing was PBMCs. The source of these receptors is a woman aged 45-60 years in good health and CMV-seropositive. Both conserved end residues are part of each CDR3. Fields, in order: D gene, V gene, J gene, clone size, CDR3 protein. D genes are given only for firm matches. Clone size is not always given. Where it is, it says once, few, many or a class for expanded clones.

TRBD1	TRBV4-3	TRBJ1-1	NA	CASSQEVTGVGNTEAFF
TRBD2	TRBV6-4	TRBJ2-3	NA	CASSGTSGATDTQYF
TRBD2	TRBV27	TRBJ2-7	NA	CASSPGTSGTYEQYF
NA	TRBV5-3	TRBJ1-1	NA	CARSRDGRTEAFF
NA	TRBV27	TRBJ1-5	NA	CASSPSAGSSNQPQHF
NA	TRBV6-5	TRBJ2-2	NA	CASSYSSGLDTGELFF
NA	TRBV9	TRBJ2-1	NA	CASSVGGGYYNEQFF
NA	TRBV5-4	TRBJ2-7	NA	CASSFGGAYEQYF
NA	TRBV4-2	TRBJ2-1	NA	CASSQVSGFNEQFF
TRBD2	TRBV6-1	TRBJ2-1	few	CASSESTSVSFNEQFF
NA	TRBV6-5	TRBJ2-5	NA	CASSYGSRGNQYF
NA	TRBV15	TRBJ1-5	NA	CATSRDRGTNNQPQHF